These 18 T cell receptor beta chains originate from one sample sequenced in a study of cytomegalovirus exposure and HLA in healthy donors. The PCR had 60 Vbeta and 13 Jbeta primers. Sequencing was performed with immunoSEQ multiplex PCR; in TCRdb, only in-frame clones are kept and a portion is missing. The table has fewer than 200,000 clones, 81% seen once. What was sequenced was PBMCs. The source is a man aged 40-49 years in good health and CMV-seropositive.

The gene calls are TRBV7-9 and TRBJ1-1, with TRBD1 matching 8 bases. Trimming cost V 0 bases and J 7 bases; bases outside gene matches: 19. The CDR3 contains 19 residues. The germline V gene has CDR1 SEHNR and CDR2 FQNEAQ (reference sequence). CDR3: CASSLATSVQGALGYEAFF. Here the CDR3 DNA reads TGTGCCAGCAGCTTAGCCACGTCGGTCCAGGGGGCGCTGGGTTATGAAGCTTTCTTT.

A few counts support this clone. V and J are TRBV4-3 and TRBJ1-1; TRBD1 matches at 8 bases. The germline V gene has CDR1 LGHNA and CDR2 YSLEER. The CDR3 consists of 14 residues. The J segment lost 5 bases and the V segment lost 3 bases, leaving 5 bases of the junction unmatched. CDR3: CASSQLQGGTEAFF. In DNA form, the CDR3 reads TGCGCCAGCAGCCAGTTACAGGGGGGAACTGAAGCTTTCTTT.

This clone showed up just once. An end of the junction does not agree with germline; a read error may underlie this. The sample has other DNA sequences that encode this CDR3 too. The rearrangement uses TRBV25-1 and TRBJ1-6; weak D call: TRBD1 (5 bases). This CDR3 is built from 15 residues. Germline CDR1 is MGHDK and CDR2 is SYGVNS. The CDR3 is CASGKGGVDNSPLHF. The CDR3 DNA reads as TGTGCCAGCGGAAAGGGAGGGGTTGATAATTCCCCCCTCCACTTT.

The chain joins TRBV5-1 to TRBJ2-3, with D perhaps TRBD2 (5 bases). Germline loops: CDR1 SGHRS, CDR2 YFSETQ. Deletions cut 0 bases from V and 2 bases from J, with 10 bases between. This CDR3 spans 15 amino acids. CDR3 in DNA: TGCGCCAGCAGCTTGGCCCCTAGCAACACAGATACGCAGTATTTT. Translated: CASSLAPSNTDTQYF. The whole variable domain, remainder taken from reference TRBV5-1 and TRBJ2-3, is KAGVTQTPRYLIKTRGQQVTLSCSPISGHRSVSWYQQTPGQGLQFLFEYFSETQRNKGNFPGRFSGRQFSNSRSEMNVSTLELGDSALYLCASSLAPSNTDTQYFGPGTRLTVL.

V is TRBV7-2 and J is TRBJ1-2; the match to TRBD1 covers 7 bases. V was clipped by 1 base and J by 5 bases; unmatched bases: 4. Germline CDR1 is SGHTA and CDR2 is FQGNSA. This CDR3 is 14 amino acids long. The CDR3, as DNA: TGTGCCAGCAGCTTAGACCGGGACAGATATGGCTACACCTTC. This codes for CASSLDRDRYGYTF.

This chain uses TRBV19 with TRBJ1-1; D perhaps matches TRBD1 (5 bases). Germline assignment: CDR1 LNHDA and CDR2 SQIVND (reference sequence). The germline V and J ends were trimmed by 5 bases and 7 bases, with 14 bases remaining between them. The CDR3 length is 13 residues. The CDR3: CASSVSRVNEAFF. DNA of the CDR3: TGTGCCAGTAGTGTCTCCAGGGTCAATGAAGCTTTCTTT.

The chain is built from TRBV27 and TRBJ2-2, with D perhaps matching TRBD2 (6 bases). There are 18 residues in the CDR3. V shed 6 bases and J shed 2 bases, with 22 bases lying between them. The germline gives CDR1 MNHEY, CDR2 SMNVEV (reference sequence). This chain's CDR3 is CASSPRGLHPFNTGELFF. The CDR3 DNA is TGTGCCAGCAGCCCCCGGGGGTTACACCCATTTAACACCGGGGAGCTGTTTTTT.

The chain couples TRBV19 to TRBJ2-6; 12 nucleotides line up with TRBD2. The CDR3 has 19 residues. J lost 1 base, V lost 3 bases, and 7 bases had no gene match. Germline lookup yields CDR1 LNHDA and CDR2 SQIVND (reference sequence). The CDR3 nucleotides read TGTGCCAGTAGTATCCCAGGACTAGCGGGGATTTCTGGGGCCAACGTCCTGACTTTC. It is translated as CASSIPGLAGISGANVLTF. The complete variable domain, with remaining parts taken from reference TRBV19 and TRBJ2-6, reads DGGITQSPKYLFRKEGQNVTLSCEQNLNHDAMYWYRQDPGQGLRLIYYSQIVNDFQKGDIAEGYSVSREKKESFPLTVTSAQKNPTAFYLCASSIPGLAGISGANVLTFGAGSRLTVL.

This chain connects TRBV23-1 to TRBJ2-7, with 7 bases matching TRBD1. TRBV23-1 falls under the ORF class, with uncertain function. The CDR3 length is 16 residues. Trimming at V came to 2 bases and at J to 1 base, leaving 8 bases not matched to a gene. The CDR3 nucleotides are TGCGCCAGCAGTCAACCCAAACCGACAGGGTCCTACGAGCAGTACTTC. This encodes CASSQPKPTGSYEQYF.

The genes are TRBV5-1 and TRBJ1-1; possible D gene TRBD1, 5 bases. The ends were cut back, 0 bases at V and 7 bases at J, with 19 bases in the middle. CDR1 is SGHRS, CDR2 YFSETQ, per germline. CDR3 length equals 16 residues. The CDR3 DNA reads as TGCGCCAGCAGCTTGGAAGGGGTAATGGCAGTGAATGAAGCTTTCTTT. This gives the protein CASSLEGVMAVNEAFF.

In DNA, the CDR3 is TGTGCCAGCAGAGCGAGACTAGCGTCCTACGAGCAGTACTTC. Its protein is CASRARLASYEQYF. The rearrangement joins TRBV6-5 to TRBJ2-7, with 8 bases lining up with TRBD2. Germline CDR1 reads MNHEY; CDR2 reads SVGAGI. Germline trimming cut 6 bases from V and 1 base from J; bases unmatched to any gene: 5. The CDR3 contains 14 residues.

Details on this clone: Other nucleotide sequences in the sample specify the same CDR3. V is TRBV18 and J is TRBJ1-1, with TRBD1 matching over 11 bases. The CDR3 runs 15 residues. Trimming at V came to 3 bases and at J to 5 bases, leaving 5 bases not matched to a gene. Per the germline V gene, CDR1 is KGHSH and CDR2 is LQKENI. The CDR3 loop is CASSPGQGANTEAFF. The DNA for the CDR3 is TGTGCCAGCTCACCTGGACAGGGGGCTAATACTGAAGCTTTCTTT.

J is TRBJ2-7 and V is TRBV11-2; 8 bases agree with TRBD2. The CDR3 spans 15 residues. The germline gives CDR1 SGHAT, CDR2 FQNNGV. J gave up 2 bases and V 3 bases, and 6 bases lay outside the gene matches. Here the CDR3 reads CASSFTSGITYEQYF. The CDR3 bases are TGTGCCAGCAGCTTCACTAGCGGAATAACCTACGAGCAGTACTTC. The complete variable domain, with remaining parts taken from reference TRBV11-2 and TRBJ2-7, reads EAGVAQSPRYKIIEKRQSVAFWCNPISGHATLYWYQQILGQGPKLLIQFQNNGVVDDSQLPKDRFSAERLKGVDSTLKIQPAKLEDSAVYLCASSFTSGITYEQYFGPGTRLTVT.

V gene TRBV5-4 combines with J gene TRBJ2-7; 7 bases align to TRBD2. This CDR3 spans 13 amino acids. Germline V lookup: CDR1 SGHNT, CDR2 YYREEE (reference sequence). V dropped 2 bases and J dropped 6; count of bases not matched to a gene: 5. CDR3 sequence: CASSFRTGGEQYF. Here the CDR3 DNA reads TGTGCCAGCAGCTTCCGAACGGGAGGCGAGCAGTACTTC.

The chain links TRBV5-1 to TRBJ2-7; 14 positions match TRBD2. Germline V gene sequence: CDR1 SGHRS, CDR2 YFSETQ. This CDR3 has 17 amino acids. Germline trimming cut 4 bases from V and 7 bases from J; bases unmatched to any gene: 13. CDR3 amino acids: CASSSGTSGGLSEEQYF. In DNA form, the CDR3 reads TGCGCCAGCAGCAGCGGGACTAGCGGGGGTCTATCGGAGGAGCAGTACTTC.

The J gene is TRBJ2-5, the V gene TRBV5-6; 10 nucleotides match TRBD2. V was clipped by 6 bases and J by 5 bases; unmatched bases: 13. The germline V gene encodes CDR1 SGHDT and CDR2 YYEEEE. The CDR3 extends over 16 amino acids. CDR3 residues: CASTRESGGAWETQYF. CDR3 DNA: TGTGCCAGCACCCGGGAGAGCGGGGGGGCCTGGGAGACCCAGTACTTC.

This clone was counted only a few times. The CDR3 sequence is CASMDRGLNTEAFF. The CDR3 DNA reads as TGTGCCAGCATGGACAGGGGGTTGAACACTGAAGCTTTCTTT. The chain recombines TRBV6-5 with TRBJ1-1; 10 positions match TRBD1. The V and J ends lost 7 bases and 0 bases, in that order; junction bases with no gene match: 2. The germline gives CDR1 MNHEY, CDR2 SVGAGI. The CDR3 has 14 amino acids.

The chain joins TRBV12-5 to TRBJ2-7; D is possibly TRBD2 (5 bases). Trimming removed 5 bases at V and 5 bases at J, with 10 bases between. The CDR3 consists of 12 residues. Germline CDR1 reads LGHNT; CDR2 reads FRNRAP. The CDR3 DNA reads TGTGCTAGTGGTCTAGCCCAGCACGAGCAGTACTTC. Translation: CASGLAQHEQYF.